This record covers a single TCR beta chain. As yet, its antigen is unknown. This specimen belongs to a study of cytomegalovirus exposure and HLA in healthy donors. Study-level results: Presence/absence comparisons presumed near-even sequencing depth among donors. TCR beta sequences numbering about 17,000 were associated with HLA alleles at 0.05 false discovery rate in a later analysis.

Primers: 60 Vbeta forward and 13 Jbeta reverse. The authors' processing: The authors later counted 65 million to 80 million unique TCR beta chains, roughly 10 million of them shared. TCRdb's table, derived via immunoSEQ multiplex PCR, lists solely in-frame clones and lacks some. The V and J calls and the clone size are those of that table, but D and trimming were determined from the DNA. Of 130,000 to 150,000 clones listed, 64% are singletons. This CDR3 is built from 14 residues. Germline CDR1 and CDR2: MNHEY and SVGAGI. V dropped 6 bases and J dropped 4 bases, with 15 bases sitting between them. The TCR sequence derives from a woman aged 25 to 45 in good health and CMV-seropositive. The genes are TRBV6-5 and TRBJ1-2; D is perhaps TRBD1 (5 bases). The sample comprised PBMCs. CDR3 protein: CASSPVGEGYGYTF. CDR3 nucleotide sequence: TGTGCCAGCAGCCCCGTGGGGGAGGGCTATGGCTACACCTTC.